This T cell receptor (beta chain) was captured by sequencing in a study of identical twins. Each CDR3 protein gets one entry after TCRdb re-called the 5' RACE reads with MiXCR. Among a few hundred thousand distinct CDR3 sequences listed, approximately 25% were seen once. V was shortened by 2 bases and J by 0 bases, with 5 bases between the two germline ends. The CDR3 sequence is 13 residues long. Germline V gene lookup returns CDR1 SGDLS and CDR2 YYNGEE. This clonotype was counted only a few times. The same data also contributed to another study, on T cells expressing NK-cell markers. From that study: These clonotypes, the leaders elsewhere, also led the CD3+CD56-NKG2C+ fraction in a handful of donors.

Sequenced input: CD4+ T cells sorted from blood. The origin of this receptor is a woman between 18 and 30 years old in good health. The rearrangement links TRBV9 to TRBJ1-1; no reliable D call. DNA of the CDR3: TGTGCCAGCAGCGTTGAAATGAACACTGAAGCTTTCTTT. Protein product: CASSVEMNTEAFF.